What follows are 7 T cell receptor beta chains derived from one specimen sequenced in a study of T cells after yellow fever vaccination. TCRdb analysed the 5' RACE reads with MiXCR anew, one entry per CDR3 protein. The data hold around 300,000 distinct CDR3 sequences, with over 3.5% observed a single time. The sequencing here drew on PBMCs, taken 15 days after the yellow fever booster vaccination. The receptors originated from a man between 18 and 35 years old who received the YFV17D yellow fever vaccine.

There are many counts of this clonotype. The chain links TRBV29-1 to TRBJ2-5; 7 bases map to TRBD2. V lost 7 bases, J lost 2 bases, and 7 bases stayed unmatched. Germline lookup yields CDR1 SQVTM and CDR2 ANQGSEA. The CDR3 loop spans 13 amino acids. In DNA, the CDR3 is TGCAGCGCCACGTCCGGGGGGCAAGAGACCCAGTACTTC. The encoded protein is CSATSGGQETQYF.

This clonotype has at least ten counts. The chain uses TRBV7-2 and TRBJ2-3, with D perhaps TRBD1 or TRBD2 (5 bases each). With 8 bases removed from V and 1 base from J, the gap between germline ends came to 13 bases. The CDR3 is 14 amino acids. Germline assignment: CDR1 SGHTA and CDR2 FQGNSA. The CDR3, as DNA: TGTGCCAGCGTGAGGGGCCAAGGCACAGATACGCAGTATTTT. Translating it yields CASVRGQGTDTQYF. The full variable domain, rest sourced from reference TRBV7-2 and TRBJ2-3, is GAGVSQSPSNKVTEKGKDVELRCDPISGHTALYWYRQSLGQGLEFLIYFQGNSAPDKSGLPSDRFSAERTGGSVSTLTIQRTQQEDSAVYLCASVRGQGTDTQYFGPGTRLTVL.

Many counts were recorded for this clonotype. The chain couples TRBV12-3 or TRBV12-4 to TRBJ1-1; no firm D call. This CDR3 spans 13 amino acids. The ends were cut back, 1 base at V and 5 bases at J, with 8 bases in the middle. CDR3 loop: CASSLEQLTEAFF. The CDR3, as DNA: TGTGCCAGCAGTTTAGAACAGCTGACTGAAGCTTTCTTT.

This clonotype was detected many times. The V gene is TRBV7-8, the J gene TRBJ1-1; a possible D gene is TRBD1 (6 bases). Germline V lookup: CDR1 SGHVS, CDR2 FQNEAQ. The CDR3 is 16 amino acids. Trimming removed 0 bases from V and 5 bases from J, with 16 bases in between. The CDR3 protein is CASSLAYGGRGTEAFF. As DNA, the CDR3 is TGTGCCAGCAGCTTAGCTTATGGGGGGCGCGGAACTGAAGCTTTCTTT.

This clonotype has ten or more counts. The V and J genes are TRBV5-1 and TRBJ1-4; maybe TRBD1 (5 bases). Trimming cost V 7 bases and J 7 bases, with 20 bases left between them. Germline V lookup: CDR1 SGHRS, CDR2 YFSETQ. This CDR3 has 15 residues. The CDR3 here is CASGLRGGTGEKLFF. CDR3 DNA: TGCGCCAGCGGCCTACGCGGCGGGACGGGTGAAAAACTGTTTTTT.

This clonotype showed up many times. The chain carries TRBV20-1 and TRBJ2-5, with unresolved D. CDR3 length: 14 residues. V shed 2 bases and J shed 2 bases, with 12 bases lying between them. CDR1 is DFQATT and CDR2 is SNEGSKA in the germline V gene (reference sequence). This chain's CDR3 is CSARQRQVQETQYF. The CDR3 nucleotides read TGCAGTGCTAGACAGCGCCAAGTTCAAGAGACCCAGTACTTC.

V is TRBV6-5 and J is TRBJ1-1; possible D gene TRBD1, 5 bases. This CDR3 contains 14 residues. V lost 5 bases and J 10 bases, leaving 20 bases between the germline ends. CDR1 and CDR2 (germline): MNHEY, SVGAGI. The CDR3 DNA follows: TGTGCCAGCAGTACGACAGTCCGCGGGGTTACAGCTTTCTTT. Its translation is CASSTTVRGVTAFF.